Here is one T cell receptor beta chain with its context. This clone was observed a few times. This receptor's antigen is unknown. No much larger clonotype is one base removed from it; base qualities were not supplied. Each collaborating institution followed its own protocols to collect whole blood in K2EDTA tubes. Collaborator samples were shipped for TCRbeta analysis as frozen whole blood, isolated PBMCs, or DNA extracted from either sample type. The data derive from a study of blood T cell repertoires in COVID-19 (dated by TCRdb to about 2020). About the study as a whole: Samples covering the acute and convalescent phases of COVID-19 were provided by collaborators in the United States, Italy and Spain. The repertoires were made available in a free public database intended to serve as a resource for research on the immune response to SARS-CoV-2. Deeply sampled blood TCRbeta repertoires from subjects exposed to, actively infected with, or recovered from COVID-19 were included in the dataset. The samples were drawn from the first 160 participants of the ongoing ImmuneRACE study and from 1,254 subjects provided by 6 global collaborators. Nearly every sample came with metadata listing a de-identified subject ID, COVID-19 status, age in years and sex. HLA class I and class II types, where available, came from metadata supplied by the sample provider rather than from assay-based typing. The material from the prospective study consisted of cDNA or gDNA derived from T cells, B-cell-depleted T cells, or PBMCs. The paper as a whole reports these results and caveats: Clinical and demographic metadata were provided uncurated, with the amount varying by source and participant.

From cysteine to phenylalanine, the CDR3 is 17 amino acids long. Just CDR3 DNA is preserved here, 51 bases in frame from base 1. V trim: 7 bases; J trim: 4 bases; unmatched bases: 14. Looking up the germline V gene yields CDR1 SGHTA and CDR2 FQGNSA. The immunoSEQ Assay, a bias-controlled multiplex PCR, was used to amplify TCRbeta CDR3 regions from genomic DNA. The paper's processing steps were these. The number of nucleated cells in each sample was estimated by amplification of reference gene primers within the assay. To quantify the absolute abundance of each unique TCRbeta CDR3 rearrangement, sequence reads were collapsed and filtered. For each sample, productive Simpson clonality was calculated as the square root of Simpson's diversity index across productive rearrangements. The source is immuneACCESS, and TCRdb retained only in-frame sequences with V and J called. Part of the clones is not carried over; for the studies checked, unresolved V genes explain less than half of this, and the remainder is unexplained. V and J calls and clone size come straight from that table; D and trimming were deduced from the DNA. The sample has tens of thousands of clones on record, 86% of them singletons. The ten largest make up around 8.1% of the sample.

The sequence came from a young man with acute or convalescent COVID-19. The chain couples TRBV7-2 to TRBJ2-2; 8 central bases correspond to TRBD2. The sequenced material came from peripheral blood. The CDR3 reads as follows: CASNEGLAGVITGELFF. The nucleotide sequence is given as TGTGCCAGCAACGAAGGGCTAGCGGGCGTAATCACCGGGGAGCTGTTTTTT.